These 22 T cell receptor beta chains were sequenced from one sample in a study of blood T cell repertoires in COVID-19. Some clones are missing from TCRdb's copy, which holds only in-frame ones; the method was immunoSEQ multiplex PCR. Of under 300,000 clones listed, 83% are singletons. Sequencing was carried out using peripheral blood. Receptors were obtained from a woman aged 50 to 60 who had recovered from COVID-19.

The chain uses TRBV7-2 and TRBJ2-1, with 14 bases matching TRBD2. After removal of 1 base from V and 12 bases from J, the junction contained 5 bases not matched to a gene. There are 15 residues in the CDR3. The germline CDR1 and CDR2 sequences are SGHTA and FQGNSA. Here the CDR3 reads CASSLVGLAGGWQFF. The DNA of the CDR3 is TGTGCCAGCAGCTTAGTCGGACTAGCGGGAGGTTGGCAGTTCTTC. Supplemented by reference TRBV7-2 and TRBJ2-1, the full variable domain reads GAGVSQSPSNKVTEKGKDVELRCDPISGHTALYWYRQSLGQGLEFLIYFQGNSAPDKSGLPSDRFSAERTGGSVSTLTIQRTQQEDSAVYLCASSLVGLAGGWQFFGPGTRLTVL.

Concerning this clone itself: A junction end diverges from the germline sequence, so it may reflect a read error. Written as DNA, the CDR3 is TGTGCCAGCAGCTCATCCGGGACTAGCTCCCACGAGCAGTACTTC. Its translation is CASSSSGTSSHEQYF. V usage is TRBV7-2 and J usage is TRBJ2-7; 9 nucleotides agree with TRBD2. The germline V gene encodes CDR1 SGHTA and CDR2 FQGNSA. This CDR3 comprises 15 residues.

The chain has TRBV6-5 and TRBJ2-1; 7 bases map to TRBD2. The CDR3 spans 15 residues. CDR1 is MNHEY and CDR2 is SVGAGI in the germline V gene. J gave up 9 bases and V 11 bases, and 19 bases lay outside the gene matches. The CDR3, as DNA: TGTGCCTTACCGGGAGCGGGGAGAAGGATCAGTGAGCAGTTCTTC. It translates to CALPGAGRRISEQFF.

The CDR3 loop reads CASSSLDRANGYTF. The CDR3 coding sequence is TGTGCCAGCAGTTCCCTCGACAGGGCTAACGGCTACACCTTC. This chain links TRBV28 with TRBJ1-2, with 7 bases fitting TRBD1. In germline, CDR1 is MDHEN, CDR2 SYDVKM. The CDR3 extends over 14 amino acids. The V and J ends lost 4 bases and 8 bases, in that order; junction bases with no gene match: 10.

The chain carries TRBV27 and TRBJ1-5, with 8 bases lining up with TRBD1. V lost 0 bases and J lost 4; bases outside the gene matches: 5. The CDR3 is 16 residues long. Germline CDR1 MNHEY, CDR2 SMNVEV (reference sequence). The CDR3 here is CASSLSPGGTNQPQHF. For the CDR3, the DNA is TGTGCCAGCAGTTTATCCCCAGGGGGCACAAATCAGCCCCAGCATTTT.

CDR3 residues: CASSTLGAGHYGYTF. The CDR3 nucleotides are TGTGCCAGCAGCACTCTGGGCGCAGGGCATTATGGCTACACCTTC. The rearrangement links TRBV7-9 to TRBJ1-2; D possibly corresponds to TRBD1 (5 bases). Trimming shortened V by 5 bases and J by 5 bases, and 18 bases separated the two germline ends. This CDR3 has 15 amino acids. The germline V gene encodes CDR1 SEHNR and CDR2 FQNEAQ (reference sequence).

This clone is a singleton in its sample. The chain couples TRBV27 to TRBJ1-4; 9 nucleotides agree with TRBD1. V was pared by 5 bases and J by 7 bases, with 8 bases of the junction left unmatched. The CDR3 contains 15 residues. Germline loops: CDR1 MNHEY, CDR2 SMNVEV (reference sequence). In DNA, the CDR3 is TGTGCCAGCAGTCCGTTGACAGGGGGTCGTGAAAAACTGTTTTTT. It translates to CASSPLTGGREKLFF. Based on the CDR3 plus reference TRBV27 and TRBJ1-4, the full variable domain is EAQVTQNPRYLITVTGKKLTVTCSQNMNHEYMSWYRQDPGLGLRQIYYSMNVEVTDKGDVPEGYKVSRKEKRNFPLILESPSPNQTSLYFCASSPLTGGREKLFFGSGTQLSVL.

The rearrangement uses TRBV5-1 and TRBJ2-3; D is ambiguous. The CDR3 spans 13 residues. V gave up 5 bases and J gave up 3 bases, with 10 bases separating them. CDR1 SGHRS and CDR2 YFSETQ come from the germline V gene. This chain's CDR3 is CASRFADTDTQYF. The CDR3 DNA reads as TGCGCCAGCAGGTTCGCGGATACAGATACGCAGTATTTT.

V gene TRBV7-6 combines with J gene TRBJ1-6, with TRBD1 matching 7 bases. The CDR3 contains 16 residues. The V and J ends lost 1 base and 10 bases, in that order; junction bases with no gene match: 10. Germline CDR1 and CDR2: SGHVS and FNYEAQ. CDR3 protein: CASSLEPLDRESPLHF. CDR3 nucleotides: TGTGCCAGCAGCTTAGAGCCCCTCGACAGGGAGTCACCCCTCCACTTT. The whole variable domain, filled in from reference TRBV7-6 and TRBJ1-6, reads GAGVSQSPRYKVTKRGQDVALRCDPISGHVSLYWYRQALGQGPEFLTYFNYEAQQDKSGLPNDRFSAERPEGSISTLTIQRTEQRDSAMYRCASSLEPLDRESPLHFGNGTRLTVT.

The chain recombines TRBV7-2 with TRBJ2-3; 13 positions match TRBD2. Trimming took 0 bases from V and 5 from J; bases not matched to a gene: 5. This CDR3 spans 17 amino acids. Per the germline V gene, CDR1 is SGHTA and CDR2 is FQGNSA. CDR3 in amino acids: CASSLAMTSGGQDTQYF. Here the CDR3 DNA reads TGTGCCAGCAGCTTAGCGATGACTAGCGGGGGGCAAGATACGCAGTATTTT. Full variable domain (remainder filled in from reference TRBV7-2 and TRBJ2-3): GAGVSQSPSNKVTEKGKDVELRCDPISGHTALYWYRQSLGQGLEFLIYFQGNSAPDKSGLPSDRFSAERTGGSVSTLTIQRTQQEDSAVYLCASSLAMTSGGQDTQYFGPGTRLTVL.

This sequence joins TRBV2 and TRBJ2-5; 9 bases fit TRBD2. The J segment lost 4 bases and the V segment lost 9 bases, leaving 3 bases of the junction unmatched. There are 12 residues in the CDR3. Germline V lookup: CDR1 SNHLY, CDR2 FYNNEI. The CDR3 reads CARAGGGETQYF. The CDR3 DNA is TGTGCCAGGGCGGGAGGGGGAGAGACCCAGTACTTC. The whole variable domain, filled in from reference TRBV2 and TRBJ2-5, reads EPEVTQTPSHQVTQMGQEVILRCVPISNHLYFYWYRQILGQKVEFLVSFYNNEISEKSEIFDDQFSVERPDGSNFTLKIRSTKLEDSAMYFCARAGGGETQYFGPGTRLLVL.

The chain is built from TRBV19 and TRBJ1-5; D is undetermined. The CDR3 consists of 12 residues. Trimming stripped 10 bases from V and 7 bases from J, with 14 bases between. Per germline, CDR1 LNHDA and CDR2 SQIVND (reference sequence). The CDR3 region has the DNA TGTGCCACCCTGGGAGGTCAGCAGCCCCAGCATTTT. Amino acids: CATLGGQQPQHF.

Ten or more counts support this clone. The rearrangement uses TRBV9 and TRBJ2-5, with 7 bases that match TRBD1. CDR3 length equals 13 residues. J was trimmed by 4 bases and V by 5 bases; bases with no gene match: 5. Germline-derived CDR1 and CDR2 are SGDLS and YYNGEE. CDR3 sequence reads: CASRATGSETQYF. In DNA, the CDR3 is TGTGCCAGCAGGGCGACAGGGTCAGAGACCCAGTACTTC.

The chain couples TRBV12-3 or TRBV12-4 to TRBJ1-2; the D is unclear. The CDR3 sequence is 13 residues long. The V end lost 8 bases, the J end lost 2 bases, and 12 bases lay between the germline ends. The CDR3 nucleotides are TGTGCCAGCTCTCCGGGTGAGAACTATGGCTACACCTTC. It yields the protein CASSPGENYGYTF.

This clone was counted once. CDR3 in amino acids: CASSLVVKSTNEKLFF. CDR3 nucleotide sequence: TGTGCCAGCAGCTTAGTAGTGAAGTCAACTAATGAAAAACTGTTTTTT. V and J are TRBV7-9 and TRBJ1-4; D unclear. Germline V CDR1 and CDR2: SEHNR, FQNEAQ (reference sequence). The CDR3 consists of 16 residues. Deletions cut 1 base from V and 0 bases from J, with 9 bases between. The variable domain in full, completed from reference TRBV7-9 and TRBJ1-4, reads DTGVSQNPRHKITKRGQNVTFRCDPISEHNRLYWYRQTLGQGPEFLTYFQNEAQLEKSRLLSDRFSAERPKGSFSTLEIQRTEQGDSAMYLCASSLVVKSTNEKLFFGSGTQLSVL.

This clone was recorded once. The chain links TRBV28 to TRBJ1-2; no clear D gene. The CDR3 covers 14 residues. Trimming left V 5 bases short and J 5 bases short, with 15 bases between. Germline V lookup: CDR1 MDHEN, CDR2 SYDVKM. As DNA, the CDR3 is TGTGCCAGCAGTCACCCGAGGGCTGAGTATGGCTACACCTTC. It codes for CASSHPRAEYGYTF.

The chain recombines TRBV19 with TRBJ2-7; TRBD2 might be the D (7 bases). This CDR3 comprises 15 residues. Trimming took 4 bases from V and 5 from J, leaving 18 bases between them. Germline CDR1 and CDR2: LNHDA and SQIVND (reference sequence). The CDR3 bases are TGTGCCAGTAGTAGCCGGGACAACCTAGCGGACGAGCAGTACTTC. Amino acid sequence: CASSSRDNLADEQYF.

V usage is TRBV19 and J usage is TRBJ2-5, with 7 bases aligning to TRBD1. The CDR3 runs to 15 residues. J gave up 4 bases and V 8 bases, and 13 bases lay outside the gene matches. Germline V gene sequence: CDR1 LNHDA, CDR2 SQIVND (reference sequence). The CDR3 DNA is TGTGCCAGTCGACAGGACAGGAGCAAGGGAGAGACCCAGTACTTC. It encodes CASRQDRSKGETQYF.

For the CDR3, the DNA is TGTGCCAGCAAACCTAGCGGGAGCGCCCTAGGAGAGCAGTTCTTC. Translating it yields CASKPSGSALGEQFF. V and J are TRBV28 and TRBJ2-1; 10 bases agree with TRBD2. V lost 7 bases and J lost 10; bases outside the gene matches: 13. This CDR3 is 15 amino acids long. Germline-derived CDR1 and CDR2 are MDHEN and SYDVKM.

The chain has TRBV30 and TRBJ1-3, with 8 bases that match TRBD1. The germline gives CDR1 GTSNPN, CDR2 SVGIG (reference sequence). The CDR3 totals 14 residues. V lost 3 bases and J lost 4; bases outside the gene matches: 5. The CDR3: CAWRRQGIGNTIYF. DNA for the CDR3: TGTGCCTGGAGGAGACAGGGGATAGGAAACACCATATATTTT.

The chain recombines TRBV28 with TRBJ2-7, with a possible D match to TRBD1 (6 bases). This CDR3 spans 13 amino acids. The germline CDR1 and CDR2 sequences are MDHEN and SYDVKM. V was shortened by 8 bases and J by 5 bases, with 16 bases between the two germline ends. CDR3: CASGRGGGDEQYF. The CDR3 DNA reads TGTGCCAGCGGGCGAGGGGGTGGCGACGAGCAGTACTTC.

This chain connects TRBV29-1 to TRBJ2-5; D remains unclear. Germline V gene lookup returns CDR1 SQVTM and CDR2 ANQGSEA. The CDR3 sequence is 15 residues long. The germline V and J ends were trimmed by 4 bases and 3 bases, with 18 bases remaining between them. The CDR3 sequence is CSVGLVLLKEETQYF. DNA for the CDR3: TGCAGCGTTGGTCTAGTCCTCCTCAAAGAAGAGACCCAGTACTTC.